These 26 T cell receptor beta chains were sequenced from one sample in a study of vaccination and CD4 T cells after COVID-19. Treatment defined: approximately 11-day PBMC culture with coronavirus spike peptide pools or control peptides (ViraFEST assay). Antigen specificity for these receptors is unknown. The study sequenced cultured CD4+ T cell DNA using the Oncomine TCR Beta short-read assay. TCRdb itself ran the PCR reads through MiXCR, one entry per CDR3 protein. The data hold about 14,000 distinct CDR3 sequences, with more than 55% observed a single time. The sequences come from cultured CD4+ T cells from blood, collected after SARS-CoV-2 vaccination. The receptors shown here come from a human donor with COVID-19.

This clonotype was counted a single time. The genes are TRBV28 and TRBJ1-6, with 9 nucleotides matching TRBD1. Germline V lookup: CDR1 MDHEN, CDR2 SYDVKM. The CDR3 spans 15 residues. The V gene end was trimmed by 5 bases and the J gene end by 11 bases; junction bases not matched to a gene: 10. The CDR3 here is CASSTPAGDRAPLHF. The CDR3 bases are TGTGCCAGCAGTACCCCGGCAGGGGACAGGGCACCCCTCCACTTT. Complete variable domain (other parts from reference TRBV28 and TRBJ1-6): DVKVTQSSRYLVKRTGEKVFLECVQDMDHENMFWYRQDPGLGLRLIYFSYDVKMKEKGDIPEGYSVSREKKERFSLILESASTNQTSMYLCASSTPAGDRAPLHFGNGTRLTVT.

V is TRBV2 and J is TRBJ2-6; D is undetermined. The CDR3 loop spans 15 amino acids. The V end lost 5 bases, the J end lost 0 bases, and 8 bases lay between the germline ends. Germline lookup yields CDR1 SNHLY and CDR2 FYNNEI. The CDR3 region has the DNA TGTGCCAGCAGTTCCTCAAGCTCTGGGGCCAACGTCCTGACTTTC. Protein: CASSSSSSGANVLTF.

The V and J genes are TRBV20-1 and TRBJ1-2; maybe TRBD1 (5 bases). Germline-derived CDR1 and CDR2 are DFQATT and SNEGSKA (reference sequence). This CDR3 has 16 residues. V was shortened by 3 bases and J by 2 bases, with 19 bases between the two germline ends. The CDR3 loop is CSASGAPDRTNYGYTF. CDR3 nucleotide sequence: TGCAGTGCTAGTGGTGCTCCCGACAGAACAAACTATGGCTACACCTTC.

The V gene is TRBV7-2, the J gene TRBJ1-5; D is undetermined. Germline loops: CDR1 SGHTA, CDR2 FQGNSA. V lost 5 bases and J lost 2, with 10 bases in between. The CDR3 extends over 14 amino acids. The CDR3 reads CASSQLSGNQPQHF. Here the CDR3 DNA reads TGTGCCAGCAGCCAACTCAGTGGCAATCAGCCCCAGCATTTT.

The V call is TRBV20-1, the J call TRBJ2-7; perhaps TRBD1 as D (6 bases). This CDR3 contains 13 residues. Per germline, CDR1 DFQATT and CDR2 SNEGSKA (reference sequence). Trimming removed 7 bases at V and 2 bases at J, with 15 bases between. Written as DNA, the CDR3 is TGCAGTGTTCGACAGGTTGCGGCCTACGAGCAGTACTTC. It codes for CSVRQVAAYEQYF.

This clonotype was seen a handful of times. Here the CDR3 DNA reads TGTGCCAGCAGCCCGGGACAGCACACTGAAGCTTTCTTT. It codes for CASSPGQHTEAFF. The chain joins TRBV7-8 to TRBJ1-1, with 7 bases identical to TRBD1. The ends lost 5 bases at V and 3 bases at J; junction bases unmatched: 3. Germline CDR1 and CDR2: SGHVS and FQNEAQ. CDR3 size: 13 residues.

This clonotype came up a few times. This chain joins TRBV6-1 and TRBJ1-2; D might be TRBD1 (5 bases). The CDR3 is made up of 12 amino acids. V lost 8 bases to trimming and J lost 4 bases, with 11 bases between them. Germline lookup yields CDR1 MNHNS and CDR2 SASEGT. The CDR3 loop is CASGTMGYGYTF. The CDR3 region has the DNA TGTGCCAGCGGGACGATGGGCTATGGCTACACCTTC.

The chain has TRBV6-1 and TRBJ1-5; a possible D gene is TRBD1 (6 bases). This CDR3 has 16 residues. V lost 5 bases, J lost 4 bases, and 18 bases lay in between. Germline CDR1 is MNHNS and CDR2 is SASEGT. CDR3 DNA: TGTGCCAGCAGTCACGGGGGCGGGGGGGATAATCAGCCCCAGCATTTT. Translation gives CASSHGGGGDNQPQHF.

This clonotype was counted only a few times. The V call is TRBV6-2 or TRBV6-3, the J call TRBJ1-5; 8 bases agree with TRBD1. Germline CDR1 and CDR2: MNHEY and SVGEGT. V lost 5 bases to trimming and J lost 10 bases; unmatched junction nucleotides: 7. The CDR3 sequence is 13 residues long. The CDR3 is CASSPGQVPPQHF. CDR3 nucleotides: TGTGCCAGCAGTCCGGGACAGGTCCCTCCCCAGCATTTT.

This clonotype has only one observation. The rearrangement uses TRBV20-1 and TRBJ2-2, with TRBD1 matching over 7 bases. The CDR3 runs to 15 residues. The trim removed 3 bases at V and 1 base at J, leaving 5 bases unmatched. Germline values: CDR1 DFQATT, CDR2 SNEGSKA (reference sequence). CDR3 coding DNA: TGCAGTGCTAGCCAGGGGGATAGGAACACCGGGGAGCTGTTTTTT. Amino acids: CSASQGDRNTGELFF.

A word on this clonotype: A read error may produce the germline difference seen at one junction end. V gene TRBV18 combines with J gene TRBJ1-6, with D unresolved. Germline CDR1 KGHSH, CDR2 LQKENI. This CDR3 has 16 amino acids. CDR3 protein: CASSPPFASDNSPLHF. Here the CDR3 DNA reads TGTGCCAGCTCACCACCCTTTGCCTCCGATAATTCACCCCTCCACTTT.

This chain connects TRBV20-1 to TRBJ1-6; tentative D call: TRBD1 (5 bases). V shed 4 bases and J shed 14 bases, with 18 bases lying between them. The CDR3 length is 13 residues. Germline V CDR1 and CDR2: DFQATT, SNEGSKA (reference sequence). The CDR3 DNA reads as TGCAGTGCTATAGCTCCGGGGCCCCAGGCCCTCCACTTT. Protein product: CSAIAPGPQALHF.

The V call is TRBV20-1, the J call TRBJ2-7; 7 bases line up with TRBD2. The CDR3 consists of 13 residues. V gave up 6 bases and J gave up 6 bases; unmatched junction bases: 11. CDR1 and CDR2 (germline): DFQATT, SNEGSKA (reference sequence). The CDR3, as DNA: TGCAGTGCAAACTGGGAGGGCCTAGGCGAGCAGTACTTC. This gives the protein CSANWEGLGEQYF.

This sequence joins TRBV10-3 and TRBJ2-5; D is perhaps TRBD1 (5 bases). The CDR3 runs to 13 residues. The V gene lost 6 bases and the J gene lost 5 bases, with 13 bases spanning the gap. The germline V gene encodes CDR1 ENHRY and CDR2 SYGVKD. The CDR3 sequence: CAIRSQGQETQYF. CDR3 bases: TGTGCCATCAGGTCCCAGGGTCAGGAGACCCAGTACTTC.

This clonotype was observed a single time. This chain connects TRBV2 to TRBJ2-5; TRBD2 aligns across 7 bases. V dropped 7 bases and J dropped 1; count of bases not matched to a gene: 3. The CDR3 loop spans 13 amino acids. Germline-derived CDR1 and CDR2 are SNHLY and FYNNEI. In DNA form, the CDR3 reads TGTGCCAGCATCCCGGGGGGCCAAGAGACCCAGTACTTC. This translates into CASIPGGQETQYF.

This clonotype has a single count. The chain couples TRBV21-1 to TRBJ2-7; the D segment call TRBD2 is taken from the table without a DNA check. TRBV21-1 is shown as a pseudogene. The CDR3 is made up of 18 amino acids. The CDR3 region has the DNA TGTGCCAGCAGCCCAAAGAGGGGGGGGGAGGGAAGGACCTACGAGCAGTACTTC. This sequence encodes CASSPKRGGEGRTYEQYF.

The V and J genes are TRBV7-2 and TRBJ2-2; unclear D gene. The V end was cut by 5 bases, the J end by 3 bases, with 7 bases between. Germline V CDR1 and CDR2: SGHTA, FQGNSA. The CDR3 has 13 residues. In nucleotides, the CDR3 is TGTGCCAGCAGCCCGGTATACACCGGGGAGCTGTTTTTT. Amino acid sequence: CASSPVYTGELFF.

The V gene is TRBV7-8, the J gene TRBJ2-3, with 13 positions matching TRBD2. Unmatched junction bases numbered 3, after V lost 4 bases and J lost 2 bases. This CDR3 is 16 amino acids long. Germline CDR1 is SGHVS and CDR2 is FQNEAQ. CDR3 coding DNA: TGTGCCAGCAGCTCGGGACTAGCGGGGCACACAGATACGCAGTATTTT. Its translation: CASSSGLAGHTDTQYF.

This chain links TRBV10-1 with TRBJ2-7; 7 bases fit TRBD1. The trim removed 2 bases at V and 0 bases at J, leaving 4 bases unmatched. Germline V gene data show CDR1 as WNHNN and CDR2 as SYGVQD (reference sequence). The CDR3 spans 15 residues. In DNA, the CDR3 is TGCGCCAGCAGTGAGAAACGGGACAGCTCCTACGAGCAGTACTTC. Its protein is CASSEKRDSSYEQYF.

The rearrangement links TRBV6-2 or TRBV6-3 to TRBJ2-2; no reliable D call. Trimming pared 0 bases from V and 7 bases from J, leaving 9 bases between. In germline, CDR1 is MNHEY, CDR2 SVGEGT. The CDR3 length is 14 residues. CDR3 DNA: TGTGCCAGCAGTTACTCATCCCCAGACGGGGAGCTGTTTTTT. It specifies CASSYSSPDGELFF.

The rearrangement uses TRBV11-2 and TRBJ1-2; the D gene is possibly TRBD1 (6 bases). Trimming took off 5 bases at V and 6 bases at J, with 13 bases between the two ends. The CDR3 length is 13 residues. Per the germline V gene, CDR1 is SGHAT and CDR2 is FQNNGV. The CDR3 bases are TGTGCCAGCAGCCTACAGGGTCTGAATGGCTACACCTTC. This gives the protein CASSLQGLNGYTF.

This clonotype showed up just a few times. The CDR3 loop is CAISERQGAGGYTF. The CDR3 DNA sequence: TGTGCCATCAGTGAACGGCAGGGTGCGGGAGGCTACACCTTC. The genes are TRBV10-3 and TRBJ1-2; D possibly corresponds to TRBD1 (5 bases). Deletions cut 3 bases from V and 8 bases from J, with 16 bases between. The germline CDR1 and CDR2 sequences are ENHRY and SYGVKD. The CDR3 spans 14 residues.

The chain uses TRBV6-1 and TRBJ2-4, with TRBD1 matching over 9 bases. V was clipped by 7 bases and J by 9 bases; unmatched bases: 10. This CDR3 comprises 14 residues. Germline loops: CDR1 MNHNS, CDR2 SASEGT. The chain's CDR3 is CASMRTGTGTIQYF. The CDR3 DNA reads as TGTGCCAGCATGAGAACCGGGACAGGGACCATTCAGTACTTC.

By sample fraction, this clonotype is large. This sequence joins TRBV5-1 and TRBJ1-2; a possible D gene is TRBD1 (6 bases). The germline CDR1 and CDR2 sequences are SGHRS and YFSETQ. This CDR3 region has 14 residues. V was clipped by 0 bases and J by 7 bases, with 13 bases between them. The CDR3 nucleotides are TGCGCCAGCAGCTTGGTGGATGGGGGCTCTGGCTACACCTTC. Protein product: CASSLVDGGSGYTF.

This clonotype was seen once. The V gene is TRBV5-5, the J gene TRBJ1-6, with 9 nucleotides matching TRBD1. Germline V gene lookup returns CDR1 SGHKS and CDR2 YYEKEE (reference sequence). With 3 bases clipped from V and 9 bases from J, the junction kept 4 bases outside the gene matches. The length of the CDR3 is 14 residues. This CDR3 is CASSSGQGGSPLHF. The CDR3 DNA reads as TGTGCCAGCAGCTCGGGACAGGGTGGTTCACCCCTCCACTTT.

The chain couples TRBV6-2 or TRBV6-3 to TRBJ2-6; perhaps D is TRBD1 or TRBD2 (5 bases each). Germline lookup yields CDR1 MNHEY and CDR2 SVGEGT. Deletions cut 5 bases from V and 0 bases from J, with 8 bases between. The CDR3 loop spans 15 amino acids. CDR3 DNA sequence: TGTGCCAGCAGTGGGACGGCCTCTGGGGCCAACGTCCTGACTTTC. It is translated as CASSGTASGANVLTF.